This T cell receptor (beta chain) was obtained from a study of T cell changes during pregnancy in multiple sclerosis. TCRdb's table, derived via immunoSEQ multiplex PCR, lists solely in-frame clones and lacks some. The top ten hold around 0.75% of the sample, which has under 95,000 clones, approximately 92% seen once. This material consisted of peripheral blood, taken in the second trimester of pregnancy. The origin of this receptor is a female donor in good health, enrolled as a control in a pregnancy study.

CDR3 nucleotides: TGCAGCGTCCGGTTTGAGCTCGACTATGGCTACACCTTC. Its translation is CSVRFELDYGYTF. V is TRBV29-1 and J is TRBJ1-2, with D unclear. Trimming removed 6 bases at V and 3 bases at J, with 14 bases between. Germline lookup yields CDR1 SQVTM and CDR2 ANQGSEA. The CDR3 runs to 13 residues.